The 32 T cell receptor beta chains reported below all come from one sample, sequenced in a study of beta chain features in type 1 diabetes. Notes on the study in general: Type 1 diabetes patients had TCRB CDR3s that were shorter (moderately but significantly so) in all four CD4+ subsets.

Their antigens remain unidentified. The authors reverse transcribed all of the isolated RNA, so sequencing captured expressed TCRB transcripts. Generated by immunoSEQ multiplex PCR, the TCRdb table keeps only in-frame clones and is missing some. The sample gives 630,000 or so clones, over 12% of which show up once; roughly 0.04% is in the top ten. The sample consisted of naive CD4+ T cells from blood. The receptor source for this set is a man younger than 35 with type 1 diabetes.

This clone was counted between two and nine times. The chain combines TRBV4-3 with TRBJ2-1; TRBD2 might be the D (6 bases). The germline V and J ends were trimmed by 0 bases and 1 base, with 10 bases remaining between them. This CDR3 is built from 16 residues. The germline gives CDR1 LGHNA, CDR2 YSLEER. CDR3: CASSQELGGSYNEQFF. As DNA, the CDR3 is TGCGCCAGCAGCCAAGAATTAGGAGGGTCCTACAATGAGCAGTTCTTC.

The chain recombines TRBV5-1 with TRBJ2-5; D not certain. The germline V gene has CDR1 SGHRS and CDR2 YFSETQ. There are 15 residues in the CDR3. With 4 bases removed from V and 4 bases from J, the gap between germline ends came to 17 bases. CDR3 DNA sequence: TGCGCCAGCAGCCCACGGGCCCTGGACCGAGAGACCCAGTACTTC. Amino acid sequence: CASSPRALDRETQYF.

The rearrangement joins TRBV29-1 to TRBJ1-1; D gene ambiguous. The germline gives CDR1 SQVTM, CDR2 ANQGSEA. Trimming left V 2 bases short and J 2 bases short, with 9 bases between. The CDR3 has 13 amino acids. The CDR3: CSVETPANTEAFF. Written as DNA, the CDR3 is TGCAGCGTTGAAACCCCAGCTAACACTGAAGCTTTCTTT.

The rearrangement links TRBV4-3 to TRBJ1-1; tentative D call: TRBD1 (6 bases). Germline V gives CDR1 LGHNA, CDR2 YSLEER. This CDR3 region has 14 residues. Trimming cost V 1 base and J 5 bases, with 11 bases left between them. Written as DNA, the CDR3 is TGCGCCAGCAGCCAAGTTGGGGGGCAAACTGAAGCTTTCTTT. Protein product: CASSQVGGQTEAFF.

V is TRBV5-8 and J is TRBJ2-4, with 11 bases lining up with TRBD2. The CDR3 consists of 17 residues. Losses at the gene ends were 4 bases for V and 0 bases for J; bases not matched to a gene: 6. CDR1 and CDR2 (germline): SGHTS, YDEGEE. CDR3 sequence: CASSQRLAGLAKNIQYF. CDR3 DNA sequence: TGTGCCAGCAGCCAAAGACTAGCGGGATTAGCCAAAAACATTCAGTACTTC.

The chain couples TRBV7-9 to TRBJ1-1; possibly TRBD1 for D (5 bases). V dropped 5 bases and J dropped 6 bases, with 16 bases sitting between them. Germline CDR1 is SEHNR and CDR2 is FQNEAQ (reference sequence). The CDR3 covers 14 residues. CDR3 in amino acids: CASSPLVGDSEAFF. The CDR3 DNA reads as TGTGCCAGCAGCCCTCTGGTAGGGGATTCTGAAGCTTTCTTT.

About this clone itself: At the DNA level, this CDR3 is encoded by other sequences in the same sample as well. The chain employs TRBV5-4 and TRBJ1-2; the match to TRBD1 covers 8 bases. This CDR3 is built from 14 residues. The ends lost 0 bases at V and 5 bases at J; junction bases unmatched: 3. Germline CDR1 and CDR2: SGHNT and YYREEE (reference sequence). This chain's CDR3 is CASSLGQGAYGYTF. The DNA of the CDR3 is TGTGCCAGCAGCTTGGGGCAGGGGGCTTATGGCTACACCTTC.

This clone appeared a few times. This CDR3 is CASKRITNTEAFF. The CDR3 nucleotides read TGCGCCAGCAAGAGAATAACGAACACTGAAGCTTTCTTT. The V call is TRBV5-1, the J call TRBJ1-1; D is unresolved. The CDR3 spans 13 residues. V gave up 6 bases and J gave up 1 base, with 10 bases separating them. Germline V CDR1 and CDR2: SGHRS, YFSETQ. The full variable domain, completed using reference TRBV5-1 and TRBJ1-1, is KAGVTQTPRYLIKTRGQQVTLSCSPISGHRSVSWYQQTPGQGLQFLFEYFSETQRNKGNFPGRFSGRQFSNSRSEMNVSTLELGDSALYLCASKRITNTEAFFGQGTRLTVV.

Notes on this clone: This sample includes further DNA sequences coding for the same CDR3. The V and J genes are TRBV7-2 and TRBJ1-2, with a weak D call TRBD1 (5 bases). The germline V and J ends were trimmed by 5 bases and 1 base, with 8 bases remaining between them. From germline, CDR1 is SGHTA and CDR2 FQGNSA. The CDR3 consists of 13 residues. The CDR3 region has the DNA TGTGCCAGCAGCCGGGACCGTAACTATGGCTACACCTTC. Translating gives CASSRDRNYGYTF.

This chain links TRBV27 with TRBJ2-1, with 11 bases fitting TRBD1. The CDR3 covers 14 residues. Germline V CDR1 and CDR2: MNHEY, SMNVEV (reference sequence). Losses at the gene ends were 6 bases for V and 7 bases for J; bases not matched to a gene: 5. DNA of the CDR3: TGTGCCAGCAGATCCGGGACAGGGGGTAATGAGCAGTTCTTC. Amino acid sequence: CASRSGTGGNEQFF.

The chain combines TRBV7-2 with TRBJ2-7; tentative D call: TRBD2 (6 bases). Per germline, CDR1 SGHTA and CDR2 FQGNSA. The CDR3 has 16 residues. V lost 5 bases and J 0 bases, leaving 17 bases between the germline ends. The CDR3 DNA reads TGTGCCAGCAGCCCCCGGGGAGGAGGCCTCTCCTACGAGCAGTACTTC. Translated, it gives CASSPRGGGLSYEQYF. Full variable domain (missing parts from reference TRBV7-2 and TRBJ2-7): GAGVSQSPSNKVTEKGKDVELRCDPISGHTALYWYRQSLGQGLEFLIYFQGNSAPDKSGLPSDRFSAERTGGSVSTLTIQRTQQEDSAVYLCASSPRGGGLSYEQYFGPGTRLTVT.

This clone showed up just a few times. The genes are TRBV2 and TRBJ1-6, with D possibly TRBD1 on 5 matching bases. This CDR3 contains 14 residues. Germline CDR1 SNHLY, CDR2 FYNNEI. Trimming took 4 bases from V and 7 from J, leaving 11 bases between them. The CDR3 bases are TGTGCCAGCAGTGTATGGGGACTAAATTCACCCCTCCACTTT. Its translation is CASSVWGLNSPLHF.

This clone was counted a few times. This sequence joins TRBV7-6 and TRBJ2-3, with TRBD2 identical over 9 bases. V trimming: 10 bases; J trimming: 3 bases; junction bases outside the gene matches: 5. CDR3 length equals 13 residues. CDR1 is SGHVS and CDR2 is FNYEAQ in the germline V gene. The CDR3 region has the DNA TGTGCCACTCGTAGCGGGGGTACAGATACGCAGTATTTT. Residues: CATRSGGTDTQYF.

This clone was counted only a few times. The V call is TRBV6-6, the J call TRBJ2-2; D possibly corresponds to TRBD1 (5 bases). Germline CDR1 reads MNHNY; CDR2 reads SVGAGI (reference sequence). CDR3 length: 15 amino acids. V shed 2 bases and J shed 3 bases, with 10 bases lying between them. CDR3 amino acids: CASSYGAGYTGELFF. The CDR3 DNA is TGTGCCAGCAGTTACGGTGCAGGGTACACCGGGGAGCTGTTTTTT.

The table lists this clone with a few counts. The chain couples TRBV9 to TRBJ1-2; the D gene is possibly TRBD1 (6 bases). This CDR3 region has 17 residues. V was shortened by 3 bases and J by 3 bases, with 21 bases between the two germline ends. Germline V gene data show CDR1 as SGDLS and CDR2 as YYNGEE. For the CDR3, the DNA is TGTGCCAGCAGCGCCGGGGGGCATGGCAGTAAAGACTATGGCTACACCTTC. Encoded protein: CASSAGGHGSKDYGYTF.

Concerning this clone: The same CDR3 is also encoded by other DNA sequences in this sample. The rearrangement uses TRBV30 and TRBJ1-1; D gene ambiguous. The CDR3 covers 14 residues. The germline CDR1 and CDR2 sequences are GTSNPN and SVGIG (reference sequence). The V end was cut by 0 bases, the J end by 1 base, with 9 bases between. The DNA of the CDR3 is TGTGCCTGGAGTGTACTTGTCGGGAACACTGAAGCTTTCTTT. Protein sequence: CAWSVLVGNTEAFF.

This clone has a handful of counts. The chain carries TRBV2 and TRBJ2-3, with 7 bases fitting TRBD2. The CDR3 has 15 residues. The germline gives CDR1 SNHLY, CDR2 FYNNEI. V shed 7 bases and J 3 bases; nucleotides not matched to a gene: 10. The CDR3 spells CASKGLTLGTDTQYF. The CDR3, as DNA: TGTGCCAGCAAGGGACTAACTCTCGGGACAGATACGCAGTATTTT. The full variable domain, its missing parts supplied by reference TRBV2 and TRBJ2-3, is EPEVTQTPSHQVTQMGQEVILRCVPISNHLYFYWYRQILGQKVEFLVSFYNNEISEKSEIFDDQFSVERPDGSNFTLKIRSTKLEDSAMYFCASKGLTLGTDTQYFGPGTRLTVL.

The rearrangement uses TRBV15 and TRBJ2-1; 9 nucleotides line up with TRBD2. This CDR3 is 19 amino acids long. The junction had 17 bases not matched to a gene; V was cut back by 2 bases and J by 6 bases. Germline V gives CDR1 LNHNV, CDR2 YYDKDF (reference sequence). CDR3 coding DNA: TGTGCCACCAGCAGAATGCCCGCGAATTTAGCGGGAGTGCGCAATGAGCAGTTCTTC. Translating gives CATSRMPANLAGVRNEQFF.

As regards this clone: Other DNA sequences of this sample code for an identical CDR3. The gene calls are TRBV7-9 and TRBJ2-2, with D unclear. CDR3 length: 13 amino acids. The germline V gene encodes CDR1 SEHNR and CDR2 FQNEAQ (reference sequence). V was trimmed by 5 bases and J by 1 base, leaving 5 bases between them. CDR3 nucleotides: TGTGCCAGCAGCCCCCAGAACACCGGGGAGCTGTTTTTT. Translation: CASSPQNTGELFF.

The genes are TRBV6-5 and TRBJ2-5; D not certain. The V gene lost 2 bases and the J gene lost 1 base, with 5 bases spanning the gap. Germline-derived CDR1 and CDR2 are MNHEY and SVGAGI. This CDR3 has 13 amino acids. The CDR3 sequence: CASSYRVQETQYF. The CDR3 DNA is TGTGCCAGCAGTTACCGGGTCCAAGAGACCCAGTACTTC.

The rearrangement joins TRBV2 to TRBJ1-5, with 8 positions matching TRBD1. The junction had 11 bases not matched to a gene; V was cut back by 7 bases and J by 6 bases. This CDR3 contains 15 residues. The germline V gene has CDR1 SNHLY and CDR2 FYNNEI. The CDR3 region is CASNGAGGLAQPQHF. Written as DNA, the CDR3 is TGTGCCAGCAATGGAGCAGGGGGCTTAGCTCAGCCCCAGCATTTT.

There are a few counts of this clone. V gene TRBV7-4 combines with J gene TRBJ1-6; D is undetermined. The CDR3 spans 12 residues. Germline assignment: CDR1 SGHVT and CDR2 SQSDAQ. V shed 5 bases and J shed 9 bases, with 8 bases lying between them. The CDR3 coding sequence is TGTGCCAGCAGCCAGAGGGCTTCACCCCTCCACTTT. Translating it yields CASSQRASPLHF.

A note on this clone: This CDR3 is also generated by other DNA sequences in the sample. This chain connects TRBV5-1 to TRBJ1-1, with D maybe TRBD1 (5 bases). Germline V CDR1 and CDR2: SGHRS, YFSETQ. The length of the CDR3 is 13 residues. V lost 2 bases and J 1 base, leaving 6 bases between the germline ends. CDR3 loop: CASSFTGNTEAFF. Written as DNA, the CDR3 is TGCGCCAGCAGCTTTACAGGGAACACTGAAGCTTTCTTT.

The chain is built from TRBV7-2 and TRBJ2-5; no firm D call. The CDR3 loop spans 13 amino acids. The V end lost 5 bases, the J end lost 5 bases, and 12 bases lay between the germline ends. Germline V gene data show CDR1 as SGHTA and CDR2 as FQGNSA. CDR3 region: CASSPGEIETQYF. CDR3 DNA sequence: TGTGCCAGCAGCCCAGGAGAGATTGAGACCCAGTACTTC.

The table lists this clone with a few counts. This rearrangement joins TRBV7-8 to TRBJ1-1; D gene uncertain. The V end was cut by 5 bases, the J end by 8 bases, with 12 bases between. Per the germline V gene, CDR1 is SGHVS and CDR2 is FQNEAQ. The length of the CDR3 is 12 residues. In DNA, the CDR3 is TGTGCCAGCAGCCGACCCGTGGGAGAAGCTTTCTTT. As protein: CASSRPVGEAFF.

CDR3 in DNA: TGTGCCAGCAGGATACAGAGCTCCTACGAGCAGTACTTC. It specifies CASRIQSSYEQYF. The chain is built from TRBV5-6 and TRBJ2-7; D ambiguous. The length of the CDR3 is 13 residues. CDR1 is SGHDT, CDR2 YYEEEE, per germline. Trimming cost V 5 bases and J 0 bases, with 9 bases left between them.

The V gene is TRBV6-5, the J gene TRBJ2-7; 8 nucleotides match TRBD1. This CDR3 region has 14 residues. Germline V gene sequence: CDR1 MNHEY, CDR2 SVGAGI. V lost 4 bases and J lost 6; bases outside the gene matches: 8. The CDR3 sequence is CASSFRGTGLEQYF. DNA of the CDR3: TGTGCCAGCAGTTTCCGTGGGACAGGACTCGAGCAGTACTTC.

This clone occurred a few times. The same CDR3 also results from other DNA sequences found in this sample. CDR3 in DNA: TGTGCCAGCAGCTCCGGCCTAAGGGAGCAGTACTTC. Amino acids: CASSSGLREQYF. The chain carries TRBV7-2 and TRBJ2-7; no firm D call. Germline V gene lookup returns CDR1 SGHTA and CDR2 FQGNSA. V lost 4 bases to trimming and J lost 7 bases, with 11 bases between them. This CDR3 contains 12 residues.

This clone was recorded many times. V is TRBV10-3 and J is TRBJ2-7, with D uncertain. The germline CDR1 and CDR2 sequences are ENHRY and SYGVKD. The CDR3 loop spans 10 amino acids. The ends were cut back, 8 bases at V and 6 bases at J, with 8 bases in the middle. The CDR3 reads CAIGSAEQYF. The CDR3 bases are TGTGCCATCGGGTCCGCCGAGCAGTACTTC.

Only a few counts were recorded for this clone. The chain employs TRBV29-1 and TRBJ2-1; 7 nucleotides agree with TRBD2. The CDR3 contains 14 residues. V was pared by 6 bases and J by 0 bases, with 5 bases of the junction left unmatched. From germline, CDR1 is SQVTM and CDR2 ANQGSEA. CDR3 amino acids: CSVVLASSYNEQFF. The CDR3 DNA is TGCAGCGTCGTACTAGCGAGCTCCTACAATGAGCAGTTCTTC.

V and J are TRBV4-3 and TRBJ2-3; 8 bases agree with TRBD1. Germline V lookup: CDR1 LGHNA, CDR2 YSLEER. V shed 4 bases and J 6 bases; nucleotides not matched to a gene: 9. CDR3 length: 15 amino acids. As DNA, the CDR3 is TGCGCCAGCAGCCCCAGGGGGCGAGGGTTGGATACGCAGTATTTT. Translating gives CASSPRGRGLDTQYF.

This chain connects TRBV5-1 to TRBJ2-1; TRBD2 matches at 10 bases. Trimming at V came to 3 bases and at J to 6 bases, leaving 12 bases not matched to a gene. This CDR3 contains 17 residues. Germline V CDR1 and CDR2: SGHRS, YFSETQ. The CDR3 loop is CASSSPGLATTFNEQFF. The DNA for the CDR3 is TGCGCCAGCAGCTCCCCGGGACTAGCGACCACCTTCAATGAGCAGTTCTTC.